This T cell receptor (beta chain) is from a study of CD8 T cells in Susac syndrome. At the level of the study: At the time their blood was drawn, patients with Susac syndrome were either therapy-naive, on corticosteroids (with some of them also receiving intravenous immunoglobulin), or on intravenous immunoglobulin alone.

This clonotype was seen once. Germline CDR1 is SGHRS and CDR2 is YFSETQ. Trimming cost V 0 bases and J 3 bases; bases outside gene matches: 9. The CDR3 spans 18 residues. Reverse transcription of about 0.5 to 1 ug RNA was carried out with random hexamers. immunoSEQ multiplex PCR amplified TCR beta CDR3 across 54 Vbeta, 13 Jbeta. MiXCR, applied by TCRdb to the immunoSEQ multiplex PCR reads, yields one record per CDR3 protein. The top ten hold less than 0.11% of the sample, which has roughly 250,000 distinct CDR3 sequences, less than 96% seen once. The source is a human donor with Susac syndrome. The rearrangement links TRBV5-1 to TRBJ2-6; 7 bases align to TRBD2. The sequenced sample was CD4+ T cells from PBMCs. CDR3 amino acids: CASSLVAGRTLGANVLTF. The CDR3 DNA reads as TGCGCCAGCAGCTTGGTAGCGGGCCGCACTCTTGGGGCCAACGTCCTGACTTTC.